These 13 T cell receptor beta chains were all obtained from the same sample, sequenced in a study of shared clonotypes between healthy human individuals. Clones were read by immunoSEQ multiplex PCR, and TCRdb kept only the in-frame ones, dropping some. The table records millions of clones, around nine tenths of them present only once. Sequenced material: naive CD4+ T cells sorted from blood. The subset denotes: CD45RA+ positively selected. These receptors all come from a man aged 18 to 29 in good health.

The chain uses TRBV5-1 and TRBJ2-5, with D possibly being TRBD2 (6 bases). Per the germline V gene, CDR1 is SGHRS and CDR2 is YFSETQ. This CDR3 is built from 16 residues. The ends were cut back, 4 bases at V and 1 base at J, with 17 bases in the middle. CDR3 DNA: TGCGCCAGCAGCGGAACCCCGCAGGGAGGCCAAGAGACCCAGTACTTC. It is translated as CASSGTPQGGQETQYF.

The gene calls are TRBV9 and TRBJ1-1; the match to TRBD1 covers 8 bases. J gave up 10 bases and V 0 bases, and 11 bases lay outside the gene matches. The CDR3 sequence is 15 residues long. Germline values: CDR1 SGDLS, CDR2 YYNGEE. The CDR3 coding sequence is TGTGCCAGCAGCGTAGCGGGCGACAGGGGCGATAGAGCTTTCTTT. It is translated as CASSVAGDRGDRAFF.

The genes are TRBV5-5 and TRBJ2-5; no reliable D call. The CDR3 consists of 16 residues. V lost 0 bases and J lost 5, with 17 bases in between. Germline CDR1 SGHKS, CDR2 YYEKEE (reference sequence). The CDR3 loop reads CASSLVGLDPWETQYF. CDR3 nucleotides: TGTGCCAGCAGCTTGGTTGGGCTCGATCCATGGGAGACCCAGTACTTC.

This chain connects TRBV10-1 to TRBJ2-1, with TRBD1 as a possible D gene (5 bases). From germline, CDR1 is WNHNN and CDR2 SYGVQD (reference sequence). Trimming removed 8 bases at V and 9 bases at J, with 8 bases between. The CDR3 extends over 10 amino acids. The CDR3 is CASRQGEQFF. CDR3 nucleotide sequence: TGCGCCAGCCGGCAGGGTGAGCAGTTCTTC.

This clone has just one count. The rearrangement joins TRBV2 to TRBJ1-2, with TRBD1 as a possible D gene (6 bases). Germline lookup yields CDR1 SNHLY and CDR2 FYNNEI. V lost 8 bases and J lost 0, with 7 bases in between. The CDR3 extends over 12 amino acids. The CDR3 DNA sequence: TGTGCCAGCCAGGGGTCTAACTATGGCTACACCTTC. This encodes CASQGSNYGYTF.

The chain links TRBV4-3 to TRBJ1-5, with TRBD1 matching over 7 bases. The germline gives CDR1 LGHNA, CDR2 YSLEER. The CDR3 is 15 amino acids. V was clipped by 4 bases and J by 4 bases; unmatched bases: 7. The CDR3 loop is CASSLSSGGNQPQHF. Written as DNA, the CDR3 is TGCGCCAGCAGCCTGAGTTCAGGGGGGAATCAGCCCCAGCATTTT.

The chain employs TRBV5-1 and TRBJ1-4; 7 positions match TRBD1. The germline V gene encodes CDR1 SGHRS and CDR2 YFSETQ. The CDR3 is 16 residues long. The ends lost 4 bases at V and 0 bases at J; junction bases unmatched: 6. This CDR3 reads CASSVQGTSTNEKLFF. The CDR3 DNA sequence: TGCGCCAGCAGCGTACAGGGGACTTCAACTAATGAAAAACTGTTTTTT.

In the case of this clone: Other nucleotide sequences from this sample produce the same CDR3. The rearrangement uses TRBV15 and TRBJ1-1; no firm D call. The CDR3 totals 15 residues. V lost 0 bases, J lost 0 bases, and 8 bases lay in between. Germline V CDR1 and CDR2: LNHNV, YYDKDF (reference sequence). CDR3 nucleotide sequence: TGTGCCACCAGCAGAGATCCGACCATGAACACTGAAGCTTTCTTT. It is translated as CATSRDPTMNTEAFF.

This clone was picked up a small number of times. The CDR3 region is CASSNVPGTGVHSPLHF. CDR3 nucleotides: TGTGCCAGCAGCAATGTCCCCGGGACAGGGGTACATTCACCCCTCCACTTT. The rearrangement joins TRBV9 to TRBJ1-6; 10 positions match TRBD1. J was trimmed by 8 bases and V by 4 bases; bases with no gene match: 12. The V gene's germline CDR1 is SGDLS and CDR2 YYNGEE. The CDR3 spans 17 residues. The full variable domain, with the rest looked up from reference TRBV9 and TRBJ1-6, is DSGVTQTPKHLITATGQRVTLRCSPRSGDLSVYWYQQSLDQGLQFLIQYYNGEERAKGNILERFSAQQFPDLHSELNLSSLELGDSALYFCASSNVPGTGVHSPLHFGNGTRLTVT.

Of note for this clone: At one end, the junction sequence differs from germline, possibly due to a read error. The chain uses TRBV9 and TRBJ2-3; D call uncertain. Germline CDR1 is SGDLS and CDR2 is YYNGEE. The CDR3 is 11 amino acids. The CDR3 region has the DNA TGCGCCAGCAGCTCCCGGGATACGCAGTATTTT. Encoded protein: CASSSRDTQYF.

This rearrangement joins TRBV12-5 to TRBJ2-1; perhaps TRBD1 as D (5 bases). Germline V CDR1 and CDR2: LGHNT, FRNRAP. The CDR3 runs to 13 residues. Trimming left V 3 bases short and J 9 bases short, with 12 bases between. The CDR3 region has the DNA TGTGCTAGTGGTTTAGAAGGGGTGGGTGAGCAGTTCTTC. Translating it yields CASGLEGVGEQFF.

This chain links TRBV2 with TRBJ1-5; D uncertain. CDR3 size: 16 residues. The germline V and J ends were trimmed by 5 bases and 2 bases, with 16 bases remaining between them. Germline V gene lookup returns CDR1 SNHLY and CDR2 FYNNEI. The CDR3 is CASSSTFFGGNQPQHF. CDR3 bases: TGTGCCAGCAGTTCGACGTTTTTCGGGGGCAATCAGCCCCAGCATTTT.

This clone was observed once. V usage is TRBV7-2 and J usage is TRBJ2-7; D might be TRBD1 (5 bases). Trimming stripped 6 bases from V and 4 bases from J, with 19 bases between. The CDR3 is 15 residues long. In germline, CDR1 is SGHTA, CDR2 FQGNSA. The CDR3 DNA is TGTGCCAGCAGTCCAGGGTCGACGTTTGCATACGAGCAGTACTTC. It translates to CASSPGSTFAYEQYF.